This T cell receptor (beta chain) was retrieved from a study of blood T cells in healthy people across ages. Study results and caveats: The diversity estimates, figures obtained from one million T cells, were considered underestimates. Higher diversity, along with more naive CD4+ cells, distinguished long-lived donors from aged donors.

Primed by a sample-barcoded 5' primer and a J-beta primer mix, a second PCR proceeded for 7 to 11 cycles. At least 3 million CDR3-containing paired-end reads were obtained per sample. Using its own MiXCR run on the 5' RACE reads, TCRdb lists one record per CDR3 protein. The profile covers more than 650,000 distinct CDR3 sequences, with 22% appearing a single time and approximately 20% taken by the ten largest. This CDR3 comprises 13 residues. The ends lost 3 bases at V and 10 bases at J; junction bases unmatched: 5. CDR1 and CDR2 (germline): MGHRA, YSYEKL. Notes on this clonotype: The antigen remains undetermined.

The sample taken for sequencing was blood. The chain has TRBV4-1 and TRBJ2-2; the match to TRBD1 covers 7 bases. The origin of this receptor is a man in his 70s in good health. Here the CDR3 DNA reads TGCGCCAGCAGCCAGACAGGGAATGAGGAGCTGTTTTTT. This codes for CASSQTGNEELFF.